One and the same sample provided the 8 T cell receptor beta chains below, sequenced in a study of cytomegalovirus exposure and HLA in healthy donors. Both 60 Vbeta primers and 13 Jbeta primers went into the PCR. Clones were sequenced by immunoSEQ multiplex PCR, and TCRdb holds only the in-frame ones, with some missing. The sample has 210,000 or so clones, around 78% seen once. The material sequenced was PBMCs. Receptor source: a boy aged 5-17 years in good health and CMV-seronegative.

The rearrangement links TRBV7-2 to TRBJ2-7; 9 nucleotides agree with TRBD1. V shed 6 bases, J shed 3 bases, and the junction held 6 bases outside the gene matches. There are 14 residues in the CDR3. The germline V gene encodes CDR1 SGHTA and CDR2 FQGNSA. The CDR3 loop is CASRPLDRGYEQYF. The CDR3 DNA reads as TGTGCCAGCAGGCCTTTGGACAGGGGCTACGAGCAGTACTTC.

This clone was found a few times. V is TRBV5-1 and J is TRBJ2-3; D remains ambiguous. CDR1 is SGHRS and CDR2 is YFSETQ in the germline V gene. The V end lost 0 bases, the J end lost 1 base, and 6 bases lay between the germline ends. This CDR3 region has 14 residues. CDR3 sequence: CASSLVAGTDTQYF. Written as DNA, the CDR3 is TGCGCCAGCAGCTTGGTGGCAGGCACAGATACGCAGTATTTT.

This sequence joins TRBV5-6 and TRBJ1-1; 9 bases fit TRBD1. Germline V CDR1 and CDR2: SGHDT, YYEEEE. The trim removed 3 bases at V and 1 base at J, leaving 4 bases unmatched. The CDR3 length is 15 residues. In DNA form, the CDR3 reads TGTGCCAGCAGCTCTCCGGGACAGGGGAACACTGAAGCTTTCTTT. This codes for CASSSPGQGNTEAFF. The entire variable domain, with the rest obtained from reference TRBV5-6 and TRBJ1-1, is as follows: DAGVTQSPTHLIKTRGQQVTLRCSPKSGHDTVSWYQQALGQGPQFIFQYYEEEERQRGNFPDRFSGHQFPNYSSELNVNALLLGDSALYLCASSSPGQGNTEAFFGQGTRLTVV.

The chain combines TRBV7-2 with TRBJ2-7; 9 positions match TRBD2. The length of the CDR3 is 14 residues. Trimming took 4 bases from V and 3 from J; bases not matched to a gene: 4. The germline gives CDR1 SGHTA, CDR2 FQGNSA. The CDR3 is CASSWTSEGYEQYF. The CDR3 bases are TGTGCCAGCAGCTGGACTAGCGAGGGCTACGAGCAGTACTTC.

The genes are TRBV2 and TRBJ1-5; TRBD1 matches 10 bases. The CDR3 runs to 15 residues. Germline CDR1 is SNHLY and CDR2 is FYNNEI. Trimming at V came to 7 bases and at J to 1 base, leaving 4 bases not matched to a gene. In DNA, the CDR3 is TGTGCCAGCACTCAGGACAGGGGGAGCAATCAGCCCCAGCATTTT. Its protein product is CASTQDRGSNQPQHF.

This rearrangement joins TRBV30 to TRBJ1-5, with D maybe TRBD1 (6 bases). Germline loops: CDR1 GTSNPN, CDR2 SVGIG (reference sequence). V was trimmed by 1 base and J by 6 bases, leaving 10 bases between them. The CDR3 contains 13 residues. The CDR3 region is CAWSDRVGQPQHF. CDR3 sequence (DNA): TGTGCCTGGAGTGACAGGGTAGGTCAGCCCCAGCATTTT.

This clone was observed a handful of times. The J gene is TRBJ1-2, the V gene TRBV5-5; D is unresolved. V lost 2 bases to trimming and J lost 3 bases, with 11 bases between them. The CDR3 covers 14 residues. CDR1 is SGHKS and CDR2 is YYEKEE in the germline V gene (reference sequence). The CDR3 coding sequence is TGTGCCAGCAGCTTTATCCTCTTTTACTATGGCTACACCTTC. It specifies CASSFILFYYGYTF.

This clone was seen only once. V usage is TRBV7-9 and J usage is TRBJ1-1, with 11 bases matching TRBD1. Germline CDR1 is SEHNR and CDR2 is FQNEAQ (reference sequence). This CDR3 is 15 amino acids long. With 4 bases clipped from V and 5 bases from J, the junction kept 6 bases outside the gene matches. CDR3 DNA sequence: TGTGCCAGCAGCTCCGGGACAGGGGGGGGTACTGAAGCTTTCTTT. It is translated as CASSSGTGGGTEAFF.